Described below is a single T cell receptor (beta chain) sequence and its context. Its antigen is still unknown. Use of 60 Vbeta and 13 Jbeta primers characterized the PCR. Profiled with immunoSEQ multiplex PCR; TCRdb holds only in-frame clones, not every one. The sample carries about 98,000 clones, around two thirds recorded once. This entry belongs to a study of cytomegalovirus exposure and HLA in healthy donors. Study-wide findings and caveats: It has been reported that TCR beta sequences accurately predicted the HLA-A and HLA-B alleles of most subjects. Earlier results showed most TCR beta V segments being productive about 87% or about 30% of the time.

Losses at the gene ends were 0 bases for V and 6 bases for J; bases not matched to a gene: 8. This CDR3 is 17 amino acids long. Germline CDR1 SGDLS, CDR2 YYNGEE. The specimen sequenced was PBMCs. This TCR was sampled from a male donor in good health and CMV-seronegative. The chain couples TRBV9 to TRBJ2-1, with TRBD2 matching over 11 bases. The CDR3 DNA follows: TGTGCCAGCAGCGTAGGGGCTAGCGGGAGGCTACGCAATGAGCAGTTCTTC. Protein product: CASSVGASGRLRNEQFF.